What follows is one T cell receptor (beta chain) and its context. Its antigen is undetermined. The data were produced by immunoSEQ multiplex PCR, yet TCRdb's version contains in-frame clones alone and is incomplete. The table lists some 16,000 clones, approximately 81% of them singletons. Unexposed donor CD4+ T cells date from about 2010-2018, before the COVID-19 pandemic. Isolation of CD4+ T cells took place after less than twelve days in culture. As cell numbers allowed, unexposed-donor CD4+ T cells faced SARS-CoV-2 S/N and four cold-coronavirus spikes. This sample is drawn from a study of CD4 T cells in relation to SARS-CoV-2 and coronaviruses. CDR3 length: 13 amino acids. CDR1 LGHNA and CDR2 YSLEER come from the germline V gene. V was trimmed by 3 bases and J by 2 bases, leaving 7 bases between them.

The origin of this receptor is a human donor in good health. The sequencing input was CD4+ T cells from PBMCs, cultured in vitro. The chain is built from TRBV4-3 and TRBJ1-2; D may be TRBD1 (5 bases). The CDR3 DNA reads as TGCGCCAGCAGCCACGCAGGGAACTATGGCTACACCTTC. Protein sequence: CASSHAGNYGYTF.